Listed below are T cell receptor beta chains from one sample, sequenced in a study of T cells in Graves' hyperthyroidism and ophthalmopathy. In TCRdb, the multiplex PCR reads were re-called with MiXCR into one record per CDR3 protein. This sample carries over 350,000 distinct CDR3 sequences, about 14% of them seen once, and the ten largest clones take about 13%. Specimen: blood. The receptors here all came from a man between 18 and 29 years old with Graves' ophthalmopathy. Each CDR3 is given with its conserved first and last residue. The D gene is left open where the match is weak. Size tells how often a clone was seen (once, few, many) or the class of an expanded clone, and some rows leave it out.

v_call	d_call	j_call	clone_size	cdr3_nt	cdr3_aa
TRBV4-1	TRBD1	TRBJ1-5	once	TGCGCCAGCAGCTCCGAGACAGGGTCTTTTGGAAATCAGCCCCAGCATTTT	CASSSETGSFGNQPQHF
TRBV7-3	TRBD1	TRBJ2-2	many	TGTGCCAGCAGCTTAGAGAACGGCGGGACAGGGCGATCTACCGGGGAGCTGTTTTTT	CASSLENGGTGRSTGELFF
TRBV18	-	TRBJ2-5	-	TGTGCCAGCTCACCACCGGAGGACATAGGAACCCAGTACTTC	CASSPPEDIGTQYF
TRBV24-1	TRBD2	TRBJ2-3	many	TGTGCCACCAGTGATTTGCGGGGGGGCACAGATACGCAGTATTTT	CATSDLRGGTDTQYF
TRBV4-1	-	TRBJ2-7	-	TGCGCCAGCAGCCAAGAAGGCAGGCCATCCTACGAGCAGTACTTC	CASSQEGRPSYEQYF
TRBV7-9	TRBD1	TRBJ2-5	few	TGTGCCAGCAGCCCCCACAGGGGTTACCAAGAGACCCAGTACTTC	CASSPHRGYQETQYF
TRBV3-1	-	TRBJ1-3	-	TGTGCCAGCAGCCAAGCTGTGGGGTTTGGAAACACCATATATTTT	CASSQAVGFGNTIYF
TRBV27	-	TRBJ2-2	-	TGTGCCAGCAGCCAATCCCGGACAGCCGGGGAGCTGTTTTTT	CASSQSRTAGELFF
TRBV27	-	TRBJ1-1	many	TGTGCCAGCAGTACCACAAGGCAGGAAAAAGCTTTCTTT	CASSTTRQEKAFF
TRBV5-1	-	TRBJ2-6	-	TGCGCCAGCAGCCCGGGCTTTTCTGGGGCCAACGTCCTGACTTTC	CASSPGFSGANVLTF
TRBV11-3	-	TRBJ2-3	many	TGTGCCAGCAGCTCCATTCGGGCGGGGGCCGCAGATACGCAGTATTTT	CASSSIRAGAADTQYF
TRBV15	-	TRBJ2-7	-	TGTGCCACCAGCAGAGATTTTCAGGGAGTTTGGTCCTACGAGCAGTACTTC	CATSRDFQGVWSYEQYF
TRBV11-3	TRBD2	TRBJ2-5	many	TGTGCCAGCAGCCGGGGACTAGCCGGGGTAGAGACCCAGTACTTC	CASSRGLAGVETQYF
TRBV20-1	-	TRBJ1-1	many	TGCAGTGCTGGCACGGTTATTGAAGCTTTCTTT	CSAGTVIEAFF
TRBV6-1	-	TRBJ1-6	-	TGTGCCAGCAGTCCCGGGGGAGCCTATAATTCACCCCTCCACTTT	CASSPGGAYNSPLHF
TRBV5-1	TRBD2	TRBJ2-3	-	TGCGCCAGCGGCTTGATTCGCGGGAGCTCGGCCACAGATACGCAGTATTTT	CASGLIRGSSATDTQYF
TRBV4-1	-	TRBJ2-7	few	TGCGCCAGCAGCCAAGGGCCGGGACCCCAATCTACAAGGTACGAGCAGTACTTC	CASSQGPGPQSTRYEQYF
TRBV19	-	TRBJ2-2	few	TGTGCCAGTACCTGGGGCCAGGGTACCGGGGAGCTGTTTTTT	CASTWGQGTGELFF
TRBV6-2/TRBV6-3	TRBD1	TRBJ2-7	-	TGTGCCAGCAGTCCAATCCGCCAGACAGGGGGCCAGGAGTGGAACGAGCAGTACTTC	CASSPIRQTGGQEWNEQYF
TRBV5-1	-	TRBJ1-4	many	TGCGCCAGCAGCTTGGGAGGGTCTGGCGAAAAACTGTTTTTT	CASSLGGSGEKLFF
TRBV29-1	-	TRBJ2-1	-	TGCAGCGGTCAGACCCCGGGACACATCTACAATGAGCAGTTCTTC	CSGQTPGHIYNEQFF
TRBV9	TRBD1	TRBJ2-7	-	TGTGCCAGCAGCGCTCAGGGACAGGGGGGTCTAGTACACTCCTACGAGCAGTACTTC	CASSAQGQGGLVHSYEQYF
TRBV25-1	TRBD1	TRBJ2-6	-	TGTGCCAGCAGTGATTCCCGGACAGGTGGCTCTGGGGCCAACGTCCTGACTTTC	CASSDSRTGGSGANVLTF
TRBV4-1	-	TRBJ1-2	many	TGCGCCAGCAGCCAAGGAAAGGGCCCATGGTATGGCTACACCTTC	CASSQGKGPWYGYTF
TRBV19	-	TRBJ1-1	many	TGTGCCAGTAGTATAGGAGGGCTGAACACTGAAGCTTTCTTT	CASSIGGLNTEAFF
TRBV20-1	TRBD2	TRBJ2-1	many	TGCAGTGTTATTACAGCGGGAGGGGGGATTTACAATGAGCAGTTCTTC	CSVITAGGGIYNEQFF
TRBV11-3	TRBD1	TRBJ2-6	few	TGTGCCAGCAGCTTAGATTGGGGCCAGGGGGCAAACTCTGGGGCCAACGTCCTGACTTTC	CASSLDWGQGANSGANVLTF
TRBV11-3	-	TRBJ2-7	many	TGTGCCAGCAGCTCCTCGGATGAACGGGCCCCCTACGAGCAGTACTTC	CASSSSDERAPYEQYF
TRBV30	TRBD1	TRBJ1-5	many	TGTGCCTGGAGTTGGGGACAGGGACAAAATCAGCCCCAGCATTTT	CAWSWGQGQNQPQHF
TRBV30	-	TRBJ2-6	few	TGTGCCCAAGACCGGCGGGGTTGGGCCAACGTCCTGACTTTC	CAQDRRGWANVLTF
TRBV10-1	TRBD1	TRBJ2-2	-	TGCGCCAGCGGACAGGGACAGGGGGCCGGGGAGCTGTTTTTT	CASGQGQGAGELFF
TRBV19	TRBD1	TRBJ1-2	-	TGTGCCAGTAGTATAGGGAGGGGGCAGACCTATGGCTACACCTTC	CASSIGRGQTYGYTF
TRBV2	-	TRBJ1-6	-	TGTGCCAGCACGGGCGCTCACTCCTATAATTCACCCCTCCACTTT	CASTGAHSYNSPLHF
TRBV5-5	TRBD1	TRBJ2-7	many	TGTGCAAGTGGACTCCGGGACAGACCCTACGAGCAGTACTTC	CASGLRDRPYEQYF
TRBV12-3/TRBV12-4	-	TRBJ1-2	many	TGTGCCAGCAGTTGGGAGGTTACGGGGTCCGGGGGATATAACTATGGCTACACCTTC	CASSWEVTGSGGYNYGYTF
TRBV7-3	TRBD2	TRBJ2-1	many	TGTGCCAGCAGCTCCCCCAAAGCGGGAGGGAACAATGAGCAGTTCTTC	CASSSPKAGGNNEQFF
TRBV7-9	-	TRBJ1-1	many	TGTGCCAGCAGCTCGACAAGACAGGTGAACACTGAAGCTTTCTTT	CASSSTRQVNTEAFF
TRBV7-9	-	TRBJ2-1	few	TGTGCCAGCAGCTCGCAGGGTGGGAGCTCCTACAATGAGCAGTTCTTC	CASSSQGGSSYNEQFF
TRBV30	-	TRBJ1-1	-	TGTGCCCAGCTTAGGGGGAACACTGAAGCTTTCTTT	CAQLRGNTEAFF
TRBV28	TRBD1	TRBJ1-1	many	TGTGCCAGCAGGACGACAGGGGGCTGGACTGAAGCTTTCTTT	CASRTTGGWTEAFF
TRBV3-1	-	TRBJ1-1	many	TGTGCCAGCAGCCAGATCCGGGGGGGTGAAGCTTTCTTT	CASSQIRGGEAFF
TRBV3-1	TRBD2	TRBJ2-7	few	TGTGCCAGCAGCCGTGGGACTAGCGGAGGCTACGGGCAGTACTTC	CASSRGTSGGYGQYF
TRBV5-1	TRBD1	TRBJ1-2	many	TGCGCCAGCAGCTTTGACAGGGGGCGAAATGGCTACACCTTC	CASSFDRGRNGYTF
TRBV4-1	-	TRBJ1-1	-	TGCGCCAGCAGCCAAGTCGGGACCAACACTGAAGCTTTCTTT	CASSQVGTNTEAFF
TRBV5-1	-	TRBJ2-5	few	TGCGCCAGCAGCTACCCCGGGACCGGAGAGACCCAGTACTTC	CASSYPGTGETQYF
TRBV5-1	-	TRBJ1-2	few	TGCGCCAGCAGCCTATGGGGGGGGGCTAACTATGGCTACACCTTC	CASSLWGGANYGYTF
TRBV5-1	-	TRBJ1-4	many	TGCGCCAGCAGTTTAACAGGAGCAACTAATGAAAAACTGTTTTTT	CASSLTGATNEKLFF
TRBV18	TRBD2	TRBJ2-5	many	TGTGCCAGCTCACCACCGGCGGGAGGCAGGGAGACCCAGTACTTC	CASSPPAGGRETQYF
TRBV5-1	-	TRBJ2-5	-	TGCGCCAGCAGCTTCAAAGAGACCCAGTACTTC	CASSFKETQYF